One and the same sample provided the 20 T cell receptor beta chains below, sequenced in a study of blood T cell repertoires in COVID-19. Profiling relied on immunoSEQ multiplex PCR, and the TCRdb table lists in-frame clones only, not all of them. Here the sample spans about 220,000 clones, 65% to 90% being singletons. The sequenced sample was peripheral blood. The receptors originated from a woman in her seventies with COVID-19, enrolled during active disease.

CDR3 nucleotides: TGTGCCAGTAGTATAGGAGACAGGGGCCCAGATACGCAGTATTTT. Encoded protein: CASSIGDRGPDTQYF. The gene calls are TRBV19 and TRBJ2-3; TRBD1 matches 8 bases. The junction had 4 bases not matched to a gene; V was cut back by 1 base and J by 4 bases. Germline lookup yields CDR1 LNHDA and CDR2 SQIVND (reference sequence). The CDR3 totals 15 residues.

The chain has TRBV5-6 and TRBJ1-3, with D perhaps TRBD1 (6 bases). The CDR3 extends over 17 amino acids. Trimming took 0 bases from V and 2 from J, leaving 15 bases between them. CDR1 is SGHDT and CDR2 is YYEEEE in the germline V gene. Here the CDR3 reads CASSLAGSQGAGNTIYF. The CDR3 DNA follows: TGTGCCAGCAGCTTGGCGGGGTCACAGGGTGCTGGAAACACCATATATTTT. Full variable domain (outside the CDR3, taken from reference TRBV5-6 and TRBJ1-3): DAGVTQSPTHLIKTRGQQVTLRCSPKSGHDTVSWYQQALGQGPQFIFQYYEEEERQRGNFPDRFSGHQFPNYSSELNVNALLLGDSALYLCASSLAGSQGAGNTIYFGEGSWLTVV.

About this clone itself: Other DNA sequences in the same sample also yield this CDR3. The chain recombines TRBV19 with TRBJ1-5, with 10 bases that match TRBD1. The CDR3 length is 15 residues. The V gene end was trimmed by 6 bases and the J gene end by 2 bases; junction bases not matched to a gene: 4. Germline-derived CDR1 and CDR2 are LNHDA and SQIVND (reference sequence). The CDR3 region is CASRTGTGGNQPQHF. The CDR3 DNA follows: TGTGCCAGTAGGACTGGGACAGGGGGCAATCAGCCCCAGCATTTT.

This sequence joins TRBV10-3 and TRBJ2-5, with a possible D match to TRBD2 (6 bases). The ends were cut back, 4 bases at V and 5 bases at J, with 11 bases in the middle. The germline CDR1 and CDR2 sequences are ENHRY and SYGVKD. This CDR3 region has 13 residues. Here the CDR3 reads CAISAIGRETQYF. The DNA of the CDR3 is TGTGCCATCAGTGCGATAGGGAGGGAGACCCAGTACTTC.

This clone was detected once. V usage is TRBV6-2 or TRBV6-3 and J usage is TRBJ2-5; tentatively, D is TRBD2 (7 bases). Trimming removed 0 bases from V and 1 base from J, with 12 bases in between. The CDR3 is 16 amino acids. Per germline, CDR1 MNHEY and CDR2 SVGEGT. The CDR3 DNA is TGTGCCAGCAGTTACTCGGGGGGGGCCGGCCAAGAGACCCAGTACTTC. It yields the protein CASSYSGGAGQETQYF.

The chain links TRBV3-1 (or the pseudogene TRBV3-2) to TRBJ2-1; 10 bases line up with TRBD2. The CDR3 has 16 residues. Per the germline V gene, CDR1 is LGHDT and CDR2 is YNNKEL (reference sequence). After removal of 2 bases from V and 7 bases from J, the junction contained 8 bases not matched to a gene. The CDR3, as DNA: TGTGCCAGCAGCCAACAACCTAGCGGGGGAGGGAATGAGCAGTTCTTC. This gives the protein CASSQQPSGGGNEQFF.

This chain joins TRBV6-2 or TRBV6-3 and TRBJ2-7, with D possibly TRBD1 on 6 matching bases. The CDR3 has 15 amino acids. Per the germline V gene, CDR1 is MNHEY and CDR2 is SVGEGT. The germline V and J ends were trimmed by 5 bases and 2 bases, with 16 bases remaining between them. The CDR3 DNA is TGTGCCAGCAGTACACCGAGGGGGTCGACCTACGAGCAGTACTTC. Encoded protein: CASSTPRGSTYEQYF.

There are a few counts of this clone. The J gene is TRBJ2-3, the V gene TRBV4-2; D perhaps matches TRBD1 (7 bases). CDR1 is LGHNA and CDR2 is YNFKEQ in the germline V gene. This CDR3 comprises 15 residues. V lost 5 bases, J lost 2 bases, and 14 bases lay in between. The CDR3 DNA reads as TGTGCCAGCAGCGGAGGGGGCCTCGTCACAGATACGCAGTATTTT. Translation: CASSGGGLVTDTQYF.

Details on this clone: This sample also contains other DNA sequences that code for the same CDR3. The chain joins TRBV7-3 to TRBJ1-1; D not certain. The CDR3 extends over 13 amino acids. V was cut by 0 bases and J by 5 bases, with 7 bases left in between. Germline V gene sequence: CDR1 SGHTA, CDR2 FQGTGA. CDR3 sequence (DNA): TGTGCCAGCAGCTTAACCGGGGATACTGAAGCTTTCTTT. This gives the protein CASSLTGDTEAFF.

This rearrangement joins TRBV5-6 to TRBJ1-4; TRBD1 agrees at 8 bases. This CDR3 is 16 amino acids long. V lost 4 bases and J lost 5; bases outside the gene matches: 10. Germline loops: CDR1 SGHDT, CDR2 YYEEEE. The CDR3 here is CASSLDRGRGNEKLFF. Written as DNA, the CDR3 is TGTGCCAGCAGCCTAGACAGGGGTAGGGGAAATGAAAAACTGTTTTTT.

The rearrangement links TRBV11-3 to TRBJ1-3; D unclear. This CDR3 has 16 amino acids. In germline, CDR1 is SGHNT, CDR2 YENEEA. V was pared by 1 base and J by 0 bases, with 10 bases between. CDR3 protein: CASSLGPAGSGNTIYF. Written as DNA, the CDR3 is TGTGCCAGCAGCTTAGGGCCTGCAGGCTCTGGAAACACCATATATTTT. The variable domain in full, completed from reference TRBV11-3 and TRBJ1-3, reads EAGVVQSPRYKIIEKKQPVAFWCNPISGHNTLYWYLQNLGQGPELLIRYENEEAVDDSQLPKDRFSAERLKGVDSTLKIQPAELGDSAVYLCASSLGPAGSGNTIYFGEGSWLTVV.

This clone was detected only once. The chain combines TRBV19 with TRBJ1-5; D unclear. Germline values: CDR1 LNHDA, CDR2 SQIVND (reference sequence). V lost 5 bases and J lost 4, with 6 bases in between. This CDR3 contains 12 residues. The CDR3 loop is CASSRYNQPQHF. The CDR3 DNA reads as TGTGCCAGTAGTCGTTATAATCAGCCCCAGCATTTT.

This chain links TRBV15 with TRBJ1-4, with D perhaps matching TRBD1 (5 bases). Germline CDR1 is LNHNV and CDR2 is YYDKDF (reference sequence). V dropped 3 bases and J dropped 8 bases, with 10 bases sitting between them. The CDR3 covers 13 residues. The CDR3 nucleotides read TGTGCCACCAGCAGTCTCAGGGCGGAAAAACTGTTTTTT. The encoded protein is CATSSLRAEKLFF. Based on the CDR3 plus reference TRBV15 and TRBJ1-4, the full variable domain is DAMVIQNPRYQVTQFGKPVTLSCSQTLNHNVMYWYQQKSSQAPKLLFHYYDKDFNNEADTPDNFQSRRPNTSFCFLDIRSPGLGDTAMYLCATSSLRAEKLFFGSGTQLSVL.

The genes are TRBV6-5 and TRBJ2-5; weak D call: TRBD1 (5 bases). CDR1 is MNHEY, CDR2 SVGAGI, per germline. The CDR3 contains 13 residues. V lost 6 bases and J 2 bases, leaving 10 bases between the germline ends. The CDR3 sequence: CASRPRAQETQYF. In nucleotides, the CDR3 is TGTGCCAGCAGGCCCAGGGCTCAAGAGACCCAGTACTTC.

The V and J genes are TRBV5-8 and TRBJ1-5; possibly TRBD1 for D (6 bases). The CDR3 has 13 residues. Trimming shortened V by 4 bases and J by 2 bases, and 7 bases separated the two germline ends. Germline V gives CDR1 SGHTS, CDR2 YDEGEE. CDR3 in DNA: TGTGCCAGCAGCCCAGGGGGCAATCAGCCCCAGCATTTT. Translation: CASSPGGNQPQHF. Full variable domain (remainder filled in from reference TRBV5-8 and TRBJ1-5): EAGVTQSPTHLIKTRGQQATLRCSPISGHTSVYWYQQALGLGLQFLLWYDEGEERNRGNFPPRFSGRQFPNYSSELNVNALELEDSALYLCASSPGGNQPQHFGDGTRLSIL.

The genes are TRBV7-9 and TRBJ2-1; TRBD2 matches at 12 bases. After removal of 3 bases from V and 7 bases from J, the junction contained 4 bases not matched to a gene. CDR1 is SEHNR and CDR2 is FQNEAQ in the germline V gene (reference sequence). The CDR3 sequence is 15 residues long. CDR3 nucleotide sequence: TGTGCCAGCAGCTTTCTAGCGGGGGGGTTTAATGAGCAGTTCTTC. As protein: CASSFLAGGFNEQFF. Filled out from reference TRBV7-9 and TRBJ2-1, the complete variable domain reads DTGVSQNPRHKITKRGQNVTFRCDPISEHNRLYWYRQTLGQGPEFLTYFQNEAQLEKSRLLSDRFSAERPKGSFSTLEIQRTEQGDSAMYLCASSFLAGGFNEQFFGPGTRLTVL.

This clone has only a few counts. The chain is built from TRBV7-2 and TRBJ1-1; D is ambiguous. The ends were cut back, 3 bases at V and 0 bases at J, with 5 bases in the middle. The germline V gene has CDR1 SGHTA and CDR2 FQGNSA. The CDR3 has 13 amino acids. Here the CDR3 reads CASSLTMNTEAFF. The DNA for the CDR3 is TGTGCCAGCAGCTTGACAATGAACACTGAAGCTTTCTTT.

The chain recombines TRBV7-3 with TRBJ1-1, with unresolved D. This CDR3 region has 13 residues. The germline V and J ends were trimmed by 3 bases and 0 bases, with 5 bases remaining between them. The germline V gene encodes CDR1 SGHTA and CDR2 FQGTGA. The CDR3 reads CASSLDLNTEAFF. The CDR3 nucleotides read TGTGCCAGCAGCTTGGACTTGAACACTGAAGCTTTCTTT. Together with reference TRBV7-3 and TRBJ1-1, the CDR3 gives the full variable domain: GAGVSQTPSNKVTEKGKYVELRCDPISGHTALYWYRQSLGQGPEFLIYFQGTGAADDSGLPNDRFFAVRPEGSVSTLKIQRTERGDSAVYLCASSLDLNTEAFFGQGTRLTVV.

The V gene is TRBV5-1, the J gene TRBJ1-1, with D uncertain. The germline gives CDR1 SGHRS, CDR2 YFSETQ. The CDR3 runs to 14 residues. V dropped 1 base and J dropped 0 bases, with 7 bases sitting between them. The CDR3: CASSLPVMNTEAFF. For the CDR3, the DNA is TGCGCCAGCAGCTTGCCGGTGATGAACACTGAAGCTTTCTTT.

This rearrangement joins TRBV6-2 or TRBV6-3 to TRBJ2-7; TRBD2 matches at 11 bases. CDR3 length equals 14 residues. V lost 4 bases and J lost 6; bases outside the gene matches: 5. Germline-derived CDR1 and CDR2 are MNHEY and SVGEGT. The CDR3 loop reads CASSLAGGLSEQYF. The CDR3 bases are TGTGCCAGCAGTTTAGCGGGGGGGCTCTCCGAGCAGTACTTC.